The T cell receptor beta chain described here comes from a study of vaccination effects on CD4 cells after COVID-19. Sequencing was performed with immunoSEQ multiplex PCR; in TCRdb, only in-frame clones are kept and a portion is missing. The sample holds 30,000 to 35,000 clones, roughly two thirds seen once. In this sample, this clone turned up a few times. Its specificity is unknown. Viral peptide pools were used in the ViraFEST assay to expand antigen-specific CD4+ T cells, and sequencing came afterward. Subsequent to a culture period of about ten days, CD4+ T cells were isolated. Researchers reported culturing 2 million to 2.5 million PBMC in each well, adding about 11 IU/ml IL-2 and roughly 10 ug/ml peptides. Looked up from germline, CDR1 is KGHSH and CDR2 is LQKENI. Trimming removed 8 bases from V and 3 bases from J, with 17 bases in between. This CDR3 is built from 15 residues. Regarding the study as a whole: Healthy vaccinees' vaccine-induced clones included only 1 of 255 cross-reacting with common cold coronaviruses. Sampling in the study covered few convalescent patients and included no early post-infection timepoints.

The chain has TRBV18 and TRBJ2-1; perhaps TRBD1 as D (5 bases). The TCR sequence derives from a human donor who received a COVID-19 vaccine. The starting material was CD4+ T cells from PBMCs cultured with HCoV-229E spike peptides, obtained before COVID-19 vaccination. The CDR3 DNA sequence: TGTGCCAGCACAACCACTATAGACAGCTACAATGAGCAGTTCTTC. It specifies CASTTTIDSYNEQFF.